The source of this TCR beta chain is a study of cytomegalovirus exposure and HLA in healthy donors. Whole-study results and caveats: Later analysis indicated greater clonal expansion among HLA-associated TCR beta chains than among equally common other chains.

Regarding this clone: Its antigen is unknown.

V dropped 5 bases and J dropped 4 bases, with 17 bases sitting between them. Germline V gene data show CDR1 as MNHEY and CDR2 as SVGAGI. CDR3 length: 15 amino acids. PCR was performed using 60 Vbeta and 13 Jbeta primers. Libraries were prepared by immunoSEQ multiplex PCR; TCRdb keeps only in-frame clonotypes and omits some of them. Of 150,000 to 200,000 clones in the sample, under 90% were seen once. The rearrangement links TRBV6-5 to TRBJ1-2; weak D call: TRBD1 (5 bases). Material for sequencing was PBMCs. The sequence was collected from a boy aged 2-15 years in good health and CMV-seronegative. CDR3 amino acids: CASSISGTDLYGYTF. The DNA for the CDR3 is TGTGCCAGCAGTATATCCGGGACTGACCTCTATGGCTACACCTTC.